This TCR beta chain emerged from a study of beta chain features in type 1 diabetes. Populations isolated by sorting all had purity greater than 95%. Germline V lookup: CDR1 SGHRS, CDR2 YFSETQ. The trim removed 0 bases at V and 5 bases at J, leaving 2 bases unmatched. The CDR3 is 15 residues long. Expressed TCRB transcripts were sequenced because the entire RNA isolate underwent reverse transcription. This table comes from immunoSEQ multiplex PCR, and its TCRdb copy is limited to in-frame clones, with some not included. Among 250,000 to 350,000 clones listed, roughly 11% were seen once. This clone turned up a few times.

The source of this sequence is a woman aged 25 to 39 in good health. The rearrangement links TRBV5-1 to TRBJ2-1; 10 bases are shared with TRBD2. Sequencing was done on a sample of naive CD4+ T cells from blood. CDR3 nucleotides: TGCGCCAGCAGCTTGGCTAGCGGGAGCAACAATGAGCAGTTCTTC. It codes for CASSLASGSNNEQFF.